This T cell receptor beta chain was recorded in a study of post-analysis software for immune sequencing data. Regarding the study as a whole: In patients, TRBV5-6, TRBV5-1 and TRBV20-1 belonged to four or five TRBV segments found more frequently than in controls.

Germline V gene lookup returns CDR1 MNHEY and CDR2 SVGAGI. This CDR3 is built from 16 residues. V was pared by 3 bases and J by 0 bases, with 12 bases between. Researchers reported that TCR beta cDNA libraries carried unique molecular identifiers. Starting from approximately 0.95 to 9.8 million T cells, the study yielded 460,000 or so cDNA molecules. TCRdb itself ran the PCR reads through MiXCR, one entry per CDR3 protein. The sample includes about 200,000 distinct CDR3 sequences, over 25% of them seen just once. This clonotype showed up just a few times. The antigen is not known. The sample comprised blood. The V call is TRBV6-5, the J call TRBJ1-3, with unresolved D. The sequence was obtained from a girl aged 2 to 17 with multiple sclerosis. The CDR3 nucleotides are TGTGCCAGCAGTTATTCAGGATACCGCTCTGGAAACACCATATATTTT. Translated, it gives CASSYSGYRSGNTIYF.